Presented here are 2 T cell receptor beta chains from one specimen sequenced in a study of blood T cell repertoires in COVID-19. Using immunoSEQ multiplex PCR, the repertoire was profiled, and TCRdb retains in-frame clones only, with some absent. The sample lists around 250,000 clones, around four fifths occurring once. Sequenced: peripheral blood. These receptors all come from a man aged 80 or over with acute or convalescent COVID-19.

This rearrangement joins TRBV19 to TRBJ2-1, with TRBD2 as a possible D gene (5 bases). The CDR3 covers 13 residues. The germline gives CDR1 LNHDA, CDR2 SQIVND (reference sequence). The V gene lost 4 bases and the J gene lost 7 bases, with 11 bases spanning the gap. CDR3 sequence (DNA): TGTGCCAGTAGTAGCGGACTGGGGAATGAGCAGTTCTTC. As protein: CASSSGLGNEQFF.

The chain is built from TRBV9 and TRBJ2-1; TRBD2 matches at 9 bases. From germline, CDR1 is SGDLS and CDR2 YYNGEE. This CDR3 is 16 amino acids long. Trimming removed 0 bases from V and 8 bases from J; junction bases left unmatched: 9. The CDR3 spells CASSVVAGGPVDEQFF. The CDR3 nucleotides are TGTGCCAGCAGCGTAGTGGCGGGAGGGCCAGTGGATGAGCAGTTCTTC. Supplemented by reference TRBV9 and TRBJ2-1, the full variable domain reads DSGVTQTPKHLITATGQRVTLRCSPRSGDLSVYWYQQSLDQGLQFLIQYYNGEERAKGNILERFSAQQFPDLHSELNLSSLELGDSALYFCASSVVAGGPVDEQFFGPGTRLTVL.